The 2 T cell receptor beta chains listed next were all sequenced from one sample in a study of identical twins. TCRdb called the 5' RACE reads again in MiXCR, with one record for every CDR3 protein. The sample consists of 250,000 or so distinct CDR3 sequences, about 7.5% of them appearing once. These data also formed part of another study, on yellow fever vaccine responses in identical twins.

Sequences were obtained from CD8+ T cells sorted from blood. These receptors all stem from a woman under 30 in good health.

As to this clonotype: Because it lacks the conserved phenylalanine or tryptophan at the end, this CDR3 is likely a read error. The rearrangement links TRBV7-9 to TRBJ2-7; TRBD1 matches at 7 bases. The V gene end was trimmed by 1 base and the J gene end by 2 bases; junction bases not matched to a gene: 2. The CDR3 loop spans 14 amino acids. Germline-derived CDR1 and CDR2 are SEHNR and FQNEAQ (reference sequence). CDR3 sequence reads: CASSLVQGAYEQYL. The CDR3 region has the DNA TGTGCCAGCAGCTTAGTTCAGGGGGCCTACGAGCAGTACTTA.

The CDR3: CASGLVGLADSYEQYF. The CDR3 bases are TGTGCTAGTGGTTTGGTTGGGCTAGCAGACTCCTACGAGCAGTACTTC. The chain recombines TRBV12-5 with TRBJ2-7, with D perhaps TRBD2 (5 bases). V dropped 0 bases and J dropped 0 bases, with 12 bases sitting between them. Germline CDR1 is LGHNT and CDR2 is FRNRAP. This CDR3 is 16 amino acids long.